The 4 T cell receptor beta chains given below trace back to one sample, sequenced in a study of blood T cell repertoires in COVID-19. The protocol was immunoSEQ multiplex PCR, while the TCRdb copy is restricted to in-frame clones and leaves out a portion. The sample contains approximately 240,000 clones, almost 85% of which appear only once. Sequencing was done on a sample of peripheral blood. The receptor set was obtained from a man between 50 and 59 years old with acute or convalescent COVID-19.

Comment on this clone: This sample includes further DNA sequences coding for the same CDR3. The chain links TRBV5-1 to TRBJ1-2; 7 nucleotides agree with TRBD1. V was clipped by 0 bases and J by 6 bases; unmatched bases: 2. CDR1 SGHRS and CDR2 YFSETQ come from the germline V gene. The CDR3 is 13 residues long. CDR3 DNA sequence: TGCGCCAGCAGCTTGGGACAGGGAGATGGCTACACCTTC. It is translated as CASSLGQGDGYTF.

The chain has TRBV5-5 and TRBJ2-7; tentatively, D is TRBD1 (6 bases). Trimming shortened V by 5 bases and J by 5 bases, and 17 bases separated the two germline ends. Germline-derived CDR1 and CDR2 are SGHKS and YYEKEE (reference sequence). CDR3 length: 14 residues. The CDR3 DNA follows: TGTGCCAGCAGTTACGGACAGTATGGGGACGAGCAGTACTTC. As protein: CASSYGQYGDEQYF.

V and J are TRBV6-5 and TRBJ1-2; D may be TRBD1 (6 bases). The germline V and J ends were trimmed by 0 bases and 7 bases, with 12 bases remaining between them. Germline CDR1 is MNHEY and CDR2 is SVGAGI. The CDR3 has 14 residues. In DNA, the CDR3 is TGTGCCAGCAGTTACTCGACCAGGGGAAGTGGCTACACCTTC. Translated: CASSYSTRGSGYTF.

This clone occurred a few times. The chain has TRBV5-6 and TRBJ1-1; D gene ambiguous. The CDR3 contains 11 residues. CDR1 and CDR2 (germline): SGHDT, YYEEEE. With 4 bases removed from V and 5 bases from J, the gap between germline ends came to 6 bases. CDR3 coding DNA: TGTGCCAGCAGCCAAACTACTGAAGCTTTCTTT. It is translated as CASSQTTEAFF.